This T cell receptor beta chain was observed in a study of blood T cell repertoires in COVID-19. Background on the study: Collection of acute and convalescent COVID-19 samples took place in the United States, Italy and Spain. In each case, the material was cDNA or gDNA derived from T cells, B-cell-depleted T cells, or PBMCs.

Original data processing: From reference gene primer amplification, estimates of nucleated cell counts were derived. Method: immunoSEQ multiplex PCR; TCRdb's copy keeps in-frame clones and lacks some. V, J and clone size derive from that table, while D and trimming were established from the DNA sequence. The data contain under 20,000 clones, approximately 93% of them singletons. This CDR3 comprises 13 residues. Trimming cost V 2 bases and J 6 bases, with 10 bases left between them. Germline V lookup: CDR1 SEHNR, CDR2 FQNEAQ (reference sequence). This clonotype originated in a human donor in a cohort sampled during active COVID-19. The sequencing sample was made of peripheral blood. J is TRBJ1-1 and V is TRBV7-9; D is undetermined. The CDR3 loop reads CASSLLREPEAFF. CDR3 sequence (DNA): TGTGCCAGCAGCTTATTGAGGGAACCTGAAGCTTTCTTT.